This T cell receptor beta chain was sequenced during a study of blood T cell repertoires in COVID-19. Study context: The samples span acute and convalescent COVID-19 from the United States, Italy and Spain.

Trimming cost V 4 bases and J 5 bases; bases outside gene matches: 2. This CDR3 comprises 14 residues. In germline, CDR1 is SGDLS, CDR2 YYNGEE. In the source study's methods: It was from reference gene primer amplification that nucleated cell counts were estimated. Libraries were prepared by immunoSEQ multiplex PCR; TCRdb keeps only in-frame clonotypes and omits some of them. That table is the source of V, J and clone size, and D and trimming were worked out from the DNA. The table includes tens of thousands of clones, about 90% detected once. V usage is TRBV9 and J usage is TRBJ1-5; 11 bases are shared with TRBD1. This clonotype was sampled from a man in his 60s with acute or convalescent COVID-19. Sequencing input: peripheral blood. The CDR3 sequence is CASSRTGGHQPQHF. CDR3 bases: TGTGCCAGCAGCCGGACAGGGGGCCATCAGCCCCAGCATTTT.